This T cell receptor (beta chain) was captured in a study of blood T cell repertoires in COVID-19. This CDR3 region has 17 residues. J lost 1 base, V lost 5 bases, and 9 bases had no gene match. Germline V gene sequence: CDR1 SGHTA, CDR2 FQGNSA. In the authors' methods: It was from reference gene primer amplification that nucleated cell counts were estimated. Repertoires were generated with immunoSEQ multiplex PCR, while TCRdb's copy carries only in-frame clones and drops some. V, J and clone size were drawn from that table, and D and trimming were deduced from the DNA. The profile shows a few hundred thousand clones, around 87% of them singletons.

The receptor comes from a man aged 18-30 years with active or convalescent COVID-19. V gene TRBV7-2 combines with J gene TRBJ1-5; 9 nucleotides align to TRBD1. The material sequenced was peripheral blood. CDR3 nucleotides: TGTGCCAGCAGCGCGCGATCTGGACAGGGGAGCAATCAGCCCCAGCATTTT. It yields the protein CASSARSGQGSNQPQHF.